This TCR beta chain comes out of a study of T cells after somatic rescue of genetic block. From germline, CDR1 is SGHRS and CDR2 YFSETQ. The CDR3 length is 13 residues. The germline V and J ends were trimmed by 3 bases and 0 bases, with 5 bases remaining between them. Using immunoSEQ multiplex PCR, the repertoire was profiled, and TCRdb retains in-frame clones only, with some absent. This table has some 67,000 clones, about 92% appearing once. Sequencing was done on a sample of peripheral blood mononuclear cells (PBMCs). The chain combines TRBV5-1 with TRBJ2-3; D ambiguous. The sequence came from a middle-aged man. CDR3 nucleotides: TGCGCCAGCAGCTCCCCTAGCACAGATACGCAGTATTTT. It translates to CASSSPSTDTQYF.